A single T cell receptor (beta chain) is shown here with its context. The CDR3 has 14 residues. V was pared by 6 bases and J by 5 bases, with 7 bases of the junction left unmatched. Germline CDR1 reads SNHLY; CDR2 reads FYNNEI. The data are from a study of patients and donors after allogeneic stem cell transplantation. TCRdb redid the calling of the RT-PCR reads with MiXCR, one entry per CDR3 protein. This table has around 240,000 distinct CDR3 sequences, about 14% appearing once. This TCR derives from a human donor who was either an allogeneic HSCT recipient or a stem cell or donor lymphocyte infusion donor (not recorded which). It is not recorded whose cells these are; they may come from a transplant donor. This chain links TRBV2 with TRBJ2-5, with TRBD1 identical over 9 bases. The sample comprised blood, either unsorted or a sorted T cell fraction (not recorded which). In DNA, the CDR3 is TGTGCCAGCAGACCGGGACAGGGATGGGAGACCCAGTACTTC. It codes for CASRPGQGWETQYF. Combining the CDR3 with reference TRBV2 and TRBJ2-5 gives the whole variable domain EPEVTQTPSHQVTQMGQEVILRCVPISNHLYFYWYRQILGQKVEFLVSFYNNEISEKSEIFDDQFSVERPDGSNFTLKIRSTKLEDSAMYFCASRPGQGWETQYFGPGTRLLVL.